The entry that follows covers one TCR beta chain sequence. Antigen: not known. Via MiXCR, TCRdb re-called the reads, giving one row per CDR3 protein. Of 8,000 or so distinct CDR3 sequences listed, under 55% were seen once; the top ten hold about 69%. This entry belongs to a study of T cell repertoires in cytomegalovirus infection. Study-level information: CMV infection plus the matching HLA type was flagged by public TCR beta signatures.

Overall study results and limits: Individuals carrying CMV plus the relevant HLA were identified by cumulative frequency of public TCR beta families. HLA-C-restricted CMV clonotypes gave the most frequent clonotype in two of eight donors.

V trimming: 0 bases; J trimming: 6 bases; junction bases outside the gene matches: 9. The CDR3 runs 16 residues. Germline V CDR1 and CDR2: KGHSH, LQKENI. This sequence originates from a human donor in good health (CMV status not recorded). Some clones in this sample may be carry-over from other donors' samples. Specimen: PBMCs, sequenced either directly or after in vitro stimulation (not recorded which). V and J are TRBV18 and TRBJ2-7; TRBD1 matches 9 bases. CDR3 sequence: CASSPPWGQGMSEQYF. CDR3 DNA sequence: TGTGCCAGCTCACCACCGTGGGGACAGGGTATGAGCGAGCAGTACTTC.